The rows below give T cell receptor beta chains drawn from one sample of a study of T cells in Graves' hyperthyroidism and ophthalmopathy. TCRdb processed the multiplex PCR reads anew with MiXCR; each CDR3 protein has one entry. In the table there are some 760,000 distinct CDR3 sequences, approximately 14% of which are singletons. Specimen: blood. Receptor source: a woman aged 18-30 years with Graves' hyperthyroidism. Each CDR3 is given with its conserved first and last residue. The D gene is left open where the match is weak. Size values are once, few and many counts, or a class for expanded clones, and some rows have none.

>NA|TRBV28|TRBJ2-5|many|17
CASSFGVGTAELETQYF
TGTGCCAGCAGTTTCGGAGTGGGTACAGCGGAATTGGAGACCCAGTACTTC
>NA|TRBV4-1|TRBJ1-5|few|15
CASSLGSHSNQPQHF
TGCGCCAGCAGCCTAGGAAGCCATAGCAATCAGCCCCAGCATTTT
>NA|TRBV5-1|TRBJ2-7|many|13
CASSLALNYEQYF
TGCGCCAGCAGCTTGGCGTTGAACTACGAGCAGTACTTC
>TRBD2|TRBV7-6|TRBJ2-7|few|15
CASSLASGRSSEQYF
TGTGCCAGCAGCTTGGCTAGCGGGAGGAGCAGCGAGCAGTACTTC
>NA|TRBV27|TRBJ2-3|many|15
CASSLWERSTDTQYF
TGTGCCAGCAGTTTATGGGAACGGTCTACAGATACGCAGTATTTT
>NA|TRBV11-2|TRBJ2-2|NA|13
CASSSSITGELFF
TGTGCCAGCAGCTCTTCTATCACCGGGGAGCTGTTTTTT
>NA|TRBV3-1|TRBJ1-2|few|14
CASSQVRGGPGYTF
TGTGCCAGCAGCCAAGTCAGGGGAGGACCAGGCTACACCTTC
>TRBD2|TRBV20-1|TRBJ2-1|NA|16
CSASPRLAGGGREQFF
TGCAGTGCTAGCCCTAGACTAGCGGGAGGGGGTCGGGAGCAGTTCTTC
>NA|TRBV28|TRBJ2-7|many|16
CASSLNRWGSSYEQYF
TGTGCCAGCAGTTTAAATCGGTGGGGAAGCTCCTACGAGCAGTACTTC
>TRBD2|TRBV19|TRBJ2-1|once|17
CASSNWPSGSGSNEQFF
TGTGCCAGTAGCAATTGGCCTAGCGGGAGCGGATCCAATGAGCAGTTCTTC
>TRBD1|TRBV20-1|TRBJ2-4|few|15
CSARQGAGVENIQYF
TGCAGTGCAAGACAGGGGGCAGGGGTCGAAAACATTCAGTACTTC
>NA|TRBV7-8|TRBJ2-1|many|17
CASSLRTRGALYNEQFF
TGTGCCAGCAGCTTACGGACCCGAGGCGCCCTCTACAATGAGCAGTTCTTC
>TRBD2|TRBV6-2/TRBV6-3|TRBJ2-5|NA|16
CASSYSSASGEETQYF
TGTGCCAGCAGTTACTCTTCGGCTAGCGGGGAAGAGACCCAGTACTTC
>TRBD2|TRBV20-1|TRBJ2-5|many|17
CSASGLAGAWSQETQYF
TGCAGTGCCAGCGGACTAGCGGGAGCGTGGAGCCAAGAGACCCAGTACTTC
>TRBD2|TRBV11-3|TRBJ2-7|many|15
CASSSSSGSTHEQYF
TGTGCCAGCAGCTCTTCTAGCGGGAGTACCCACGAGCAGTACTTC
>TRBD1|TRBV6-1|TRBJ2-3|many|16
CASRIQGALGPDTQYF
TGTGCCAGCAGGATTCAGGGGGCGTTAGGCCCAGATACGCAGTATTTT
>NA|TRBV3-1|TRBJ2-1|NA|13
CASSQTSVGEQFF
TGTGCCAGCAGCCAAACGTCCGTCGGTGAGCAGTTCTTC
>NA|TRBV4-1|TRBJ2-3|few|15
CASSPQGTRTDTQYF
TGCGCCAGCAGCCCCCAGGGTACTCGCACAGATACGCAGTATTTT
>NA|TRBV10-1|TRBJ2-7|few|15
CASSGGTKTPYEQYF
TGCGCCAGCAGCGGAGGGACCAAGACTCCCTACGAGCAGTACTTC
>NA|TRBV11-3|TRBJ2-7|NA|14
CASSARRAGDEQYF
TGTGCCAGCAGCGCCCGGAGGGCCGGGGACGAGCAGTACTTC
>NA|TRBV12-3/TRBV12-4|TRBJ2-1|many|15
CASSADINSYNEQFF
TGTGCCAGCAGTGCCGACATTAACTCCTACAATGAGCAGTTCTTC
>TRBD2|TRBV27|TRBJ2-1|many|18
CASSSSGLAVLSLGEQFF
TGTGCCAGCAGTTCATCGGGACTAGCGGTACTATCGTTGGGTGAGCAGTTCTTC
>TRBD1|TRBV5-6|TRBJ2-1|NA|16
CASSSRTGGAYNEQFF
TGTGCCAGCAGCTCTAGGACAGGGGGCGCGTACAATGAGCAGTTCTTC
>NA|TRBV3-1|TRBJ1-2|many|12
CASSQGADGYTF
TGTGCCAGCAGCCAAGGGGCCGATGGCTACACCTTC
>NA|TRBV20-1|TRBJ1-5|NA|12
CSAREAGQPQHF
TGCAGTGCTAGAGAGGCCGGGCAGCCCCAGCATTTT
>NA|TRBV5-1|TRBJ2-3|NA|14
CASSWQGIADTQYF
TGCGCCAGCAGCTGGCAGGGTATCGCAGATACGCAGTATTTT
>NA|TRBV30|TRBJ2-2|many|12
CAWRVNTGELFF
TGTGCCTGGAGGGTAAACACCGGGGAGCTGTTTTTT
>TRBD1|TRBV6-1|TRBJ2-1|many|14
CASSKGTAPKEQFF
TGTGCCAGCAGTAAGGGGACAGCCCCAAAGGAGCAGTTCTTC
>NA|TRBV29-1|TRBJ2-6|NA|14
CSVRRVSGANVLTF
TGCAGCGTCCGTAGGGTGTCAGGGGCCAACGTCCTGACTTTC
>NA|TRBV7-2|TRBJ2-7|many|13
CASSLWSSHEQYF
TGTGCCAGCAGCTTATGGAGTTCCCACGAGCAGTACTTC
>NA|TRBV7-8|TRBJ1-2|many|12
CASSLEQAHYTF
TGTGCCAGCAGCTTAGAGCAGGCCCATTACACCTTC
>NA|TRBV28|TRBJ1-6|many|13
CASEQGTYSPLHF
TGTGCCAGCGAGCAGGGAACGTATTCACCCCTCCACTTT
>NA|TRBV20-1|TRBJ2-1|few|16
CSARAPPLMTYNEQFF
TGCAGTGCTAGAGCCCCTCCCCTTATGACCTACAATGAGCAGTTCTTC
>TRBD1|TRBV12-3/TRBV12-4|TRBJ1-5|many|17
CASSLNGMGQGNQPQHF
TGTGCCAGCAGTTTAAATGGGATGGGACAGGGTAATCAGCCCCAGCATTTT
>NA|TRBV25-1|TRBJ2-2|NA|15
CASSDSLKYTGELFF
TGTGCCAGCAGTGATTCCCTCAAGTACACCGGGGAGCTGTTTTTT
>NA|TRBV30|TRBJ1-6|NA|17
CAWSVLRTSSYNSPLHF
TGTGCCTGGAGTGTACTCAGGACCAGCTCCTATAATTCACCCCTCCACTTT
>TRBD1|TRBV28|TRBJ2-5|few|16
CASIAGGEGAQETQYF
TGTGCCAGCATAGCAGGGGGCGAGGGGGCGCAGGAGACCCAGTACTTC
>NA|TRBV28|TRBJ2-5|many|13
CASSLEGKETQYF
TGTGCCAGCAGTTTAGAGGGAAAAGAGACCCAGTACTTC
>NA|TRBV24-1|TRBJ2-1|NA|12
CATSDSTGSEFF
TGTGCCACCAGTGACTCTACAGGGTCGGAGTTCTTC
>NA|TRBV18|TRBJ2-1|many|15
CASSPDGSGVDEQFF
TGTGCCAGCTCACCGGACGGGTCCGGCGTGGATGAGCAGTTCTTC
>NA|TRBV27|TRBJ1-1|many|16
CASSFGSGTMNTEAFF
TGTGCCAGCAGTTTCGGGTCAGGTACCATGAACACTGAAGCTTTCTTT
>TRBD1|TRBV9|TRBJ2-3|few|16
CASSYPRTGNTDTQYF
TGTGCCAGCAGCTACCCGCGGACAGGCAACACAGATACGCAGTATTTT
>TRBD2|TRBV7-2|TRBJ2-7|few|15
CASSNGLAANYEQYF
TGTGCCAGCAGCAATGGACTAGCGGCCAACTACGAGCAGTACTTC
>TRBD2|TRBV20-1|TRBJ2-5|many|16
CSARPGGGFRRETQYF
TGCAGTGCTAGGCCGGGGGGAGGTTTTAGAAGAGAAACCCAGTACTTC